The 25 T cell receptor beta chains below all came from one sample that was sequenced in a study of CXCR3-negative and CXCR3-positive naive CD8 T cells. In preparing the TRB cDNA libraries, 5' RACE with UMI labels was used. With the 5' RACE reads reprocessed, TCRdb shows one record per CDR3 protein and no DNA. The sample totals about 56,000 distinct CDR3 sequences. The sequencing input was memory CD8+ T cells from blood. These receptors came from a human donor in good health. Some clones in this sample may be carry-over from other donors' samples.

The genes are TRBV6-2 or TRBV6-3 and TRBJ1-1. CDR1 is MNHEY and CDR2 is SVGEGT in the germline V gene. This CDR3 is built from 15 residues. CDR3 region: CGISYDGYMNTEAFF.

The chain employs TRBV27 and TRBJ2-1; TCRdb's D call of TRBD2 is untestable without DNA. Germline lookup yields CDR1 MNHEY and CDR2 SMNVEV (reference sequence). The CDR3 is 15 amino acids. The chain's CDR3 is CASSLRRGGSNEQFF.

This chain connects TRBV6-2 or TRBV6-3 to TRBJ2-3; without DNA, the TCRdb call of TRBD1 cannot be checked. Germline V lookup: CDR1 MNHEY, CDR2 SVGEGT. This CDR3 is built from 14 residues. The CDR3 sequence is CASSSGHDTDTQYF.

V gene TRBV28 combines with J gene TRBJ1-2. Per the germline V gene, CDR1 is MDHEN and CDR2 is SYDVKM. The CDR3 spans 13 residues. The CDR3 here is CASSGRSDYGYTF.

The CDR3 here is CASSLVMAGGAQETQYF. The V call is TRBV7-6, the J call TRBJ2-5; TCRdb names TRBD1, which stays unverified in the absence of DNA. The CDR3 is 17 residues long. The germline V gene encodes CDR1 SGHVS and CDR2 FNYEAQ.

The chain uses TRBV7-9 and TRBJ2-7; TCRdb returns TRBD1, unconfirmable since there is no DNA. Germline V gene lookup returns CDR1 SEHNR and CDR2 FQNEAQ (reference sequence). The CDR3 consists of 16 residues. The chain's CDR3 is CASSARQGLPSYEQYF. Full variable domain (remainder filled in from reference TRBV7-9 and TRBJ2-7): DTGVSQNPRHKITKRGQNVTFRCDPISEHNRLYWYRQTLGQGPEFLTYFQNEAQLEKSRLLSDRFSAERPKGSFSTLEIQRTEQGDSAMYLCASSARQGLPSYEQYFGPGTRLTVT.

The chain recombines TRBV7-6 with TRBJ2-5; the D call of TRBD1 rests on TCRdb alone, since no DNA is present to check it. This CDR3 is 15 amino acids long. Germline V gene sequence: CDR1 SGHVS, CDR2 FNYEAQ. The CDR3 loop reads CASSLIWGAEETQYF.

The genes are TRBV15 and TRBJ1-3; lacking DNA, the TRBD1 call made by TCRdb goes unchecked. Germline values: CDR1 LNHNV, CDR2 YYDKDF (reference sequence). The CDR3 is 13 residues long. CDR3 sequence reads: CATKGTPGNTIYF.

V gene TRBV7-9 combines with J gene TRBJ1-2; TCRdb reports TRBD1, a call that lacks DNA to check it against. Germline assignment: CDR1 SEHNR and CDR2 FQNEAQ (reference sequence). The CDR3 length is 15 residues. The CDR3 loop is CASSRDNGANYGYTF.

The V gene is TRBV9, the J gene TRBJ2-2; the TRBD2 assignment by TCRdb is unverifiable without DNA. CDR1 SGDLS and CDR2 YYNGEE come from the germline V gene. The CDR3 consists of 16 residues. The CDR3: CASSPEGVKNTGELFF.

V is TRBV6-2 or TRBV6-3 and J is TRBJ1-5. CDR1 is MNHEY, CDR2 SVGEGT, per germline. This CDR3 contains 13 residues. The CDR3 sequence is CASSYRFNQPQHF.

V and J are TRBV4-1 and TRBJ2-7. The length of the CDR3 is 15 residues. The germline V gene has CDR1 MGHRA and CDR2 YSYEKL. CDR3 residues: CASSQVTASSYEQYF.

The chain combines TRBV5-1 with TRBJ2-3; checking the TCRdb D call of TRBD1 is not possible without DNA. Germline-derived CDR1 and CDR2 are SGHRS and YFSETQ. The CDR3 consists of 14 residues. CDR3 sequence reads: CASSFGGEGDTQYF.

The chain combines TRBV4-2 with TRBJ2-5. The CDR3 extends over 12 amino acids. Germline V gives CDR1 LGHNA, CDR2 YNFKEQ. CDR3 region: CASSQDLETQYF.

V gene TRBV14 combines with J gene TRBJ2-1. Per germline, CDR1 SGHDN and CDR2 FVKESK. The CDR3 extends over 15 amino acids. The CDR3 region is CASSQDRTSYNEQFF. Using reference TRBV14 and TRBJ2-1 for the parts outside the CDR3, the full variable domain is EAGVTQFPSHSVIEKGQTVTLRCDPISGHDNLYWYRRVMGKEIKFLLHFVKESKQDESGMPNNRFLAERTGGTYSTLKVQPAELEDSGVYFCASSQDRTSYNEQFFGPGTRLTVL.

The chain uses TRBV29-1 and TRBJ2-7; lacking DNA, the TRBD1 call made by TCRdb goes unchecked. CDR1 SQVTM and CDR2 ANQGSEA come from the germline V gene. This CDR3 spans 12 amino acids. The CDR3 protein is CSAESGTYEQYF.

The chain combines TRBV6-6 with TRBJ1-2; TCRdb's assignment of TRBD1 cannot be checked, as there is no DNA. Germline loops: CDR1 MNHNY, CDR2 SVGAGI (reference sequence). The CDR3 contains 15 residues. The CDR3 sequence: CASSYQGGMDYGYTF.

The J gene is TRBJ1-1, the V gene TRBV7-9; the D call of TRBD1 rests on TCRdb alone, since no DNA is present to check it. The CDR3 runs 15 residues. The germline V gene encodes CDR1 SEHNR and CDR2 FQNEAQ (reference sequence). CDR3 region: CASSLSGPGNTEAFF. The variable domain in full, completed from reference TRBV7-9 and TRBJ1-1, reads DTGVSQNPRHKITKRGQNVTFRCDPISEHNRLYWYRQTLGQGPEFLTYFQNEAQLEKSRLLSDRFSAERPKGSFSTLEIQRTEQGDSAMYLCASSLSGPGNTEAFFGQGTRLTVV.

This chain connects TRBV29-1 to TRBJ2-2; TCRdb proposes TRBD1, but this gene call is untestable without DNA. The germline V gene has CDR1 SQVTM and CDR2 ANQGSEA. The CDR3 is 13 amino acids. CDR3 in amino acids: CSVLDRDTGELFF.

J is TRBJ2-7 and V is TRBV24-1; the D call of TRBD1 rests on TCRdb alone, since no DNA is present to check it. Per germline, CDR1 KGHDR and CDR2 SFDVKD. The CDR3 consists of 16 residues. The CDR3 is CATSDSRTGESGEQYF.

This chain joins TRBV2 and TRBJ2-7; checking the TCRdb D call of TRBD2 is not possible without DNA. Germline CDR1 reads SNHLY; CDR2 reads FYNNEI. This CDR3 is 16 amino acids long. This CDR3 reads CASSEAEGTSHYEQYF.

The gene calls are TRBV6-2 or TRBV6-3 and TRBJ2-7; the D call from TCRdb, TRBD2, cannot be confirmed without DNA. From germline, CDR1 is MNHEY and CDR2 SVGEGT. This CDR3 is 15 amino acids long. The CDR3 sequence: CASSYVRDYNYEQYF.

V gene TRBV29-1 combines with J gene TRBJ2-7; TCRdb proposes TRBD1, but this gene call is untestable without DNA. Germline values: CDR1 SQVTM, CDR2 ANQGSEA. The CDR3 loop spans 13 amino acids. The CDR3 region is CSAQDRSFYEQYF.

V gene TRBV7-2 combines with J gene TRBJ2-1; TCRdb's assignment of TRBD1 cannot be checked, as there is no DNA. Germline CDR1 SGHTA, CDR2 FQGNSA. The CDR3 loop spans 12 amino acids. CDR3 sequence: CASTLGEIEQFF.

V gene TRBV9 combines with J gene TRBJ2-7; TCRdb's D gene call, TRBD2, goes unchecked for lack of DNA. Per germline, CDR1 SGDLS and CDR2 YYNGEE. This CDR3 is built from 16 residues. CDR3: CASSVGPLAGAYEQYF.